This T cell receptor (beta chain) comes out of a study of cytomegalovirus exposure and HLA in healthy donors. Of note for this clone: The antigen remains undetermined.

Donors showed nominal health when sampled, although they likely had unrecorded immune exposures. This CDR3 region has 16 residues. With 4 bases removed from V and 6 bases from J, the gap between germline ends came to 19 bases. Germline CDR1 is SGDLS and CDR2 is YYNGEE. The PCR contained 60 Vbeta and 13 Jbeta primers. Only in-frame clones appear in the TCRdb table, and some are missing; sequencing was by immunoSEQ multiplex PCR. The sample contains about 200,000 clones, roughly 13% of which appear only once. General study findings and limits: Productive status was seen about 87% or about 30% of the time for most TCR beta V segments in an earlier analysis. One variant, a missense change in DCLRE1C, was linked in a later analysis to TCR beta V- and J-gene trimming. An analysis was carried out at a later point. It showed that HLA-associated TCR beta chains were more clonally expanded than equally common non-associated chains.

Sequenced input: PBMCs. The receptor comes from a man aged 50 to 60 in good health and CMV-seropositive. The chain joins TRBV9 to TRBJ2-2, with D perhaps TRBD2 (7 bases). CDR3: CASSPRGGRSSGELFF. DNA of the CDR3: TGTGCCAGCAGCCCGAGGGGGGGAAGGTCATCCGGGGAGCTGTTTTTT.